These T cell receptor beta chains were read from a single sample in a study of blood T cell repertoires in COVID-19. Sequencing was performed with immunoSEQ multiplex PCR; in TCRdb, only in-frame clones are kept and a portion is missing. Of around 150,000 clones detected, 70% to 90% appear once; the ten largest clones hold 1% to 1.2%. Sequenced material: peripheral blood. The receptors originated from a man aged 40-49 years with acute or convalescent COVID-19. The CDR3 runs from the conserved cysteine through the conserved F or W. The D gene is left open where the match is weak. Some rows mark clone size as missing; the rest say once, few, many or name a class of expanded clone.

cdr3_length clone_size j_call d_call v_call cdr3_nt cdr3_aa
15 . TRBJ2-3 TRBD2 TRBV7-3 TGTGCCAGCAGCATGACTAGCTCTGGCACAGATACGCAGTATTTT CASSMTSSGTDTQYF
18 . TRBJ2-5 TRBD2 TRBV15 TGTGCCACCAGCACAACCACCTATAGCGGGGGATCCCAAGAGACCCAGTACTTC CATSTTTYSGGSQETQYF
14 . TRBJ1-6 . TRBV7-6 TGTGCCAGCAGCCAGACAGGAGTCGAATCACCCCTCCACTTT CASSQTGVESPLHF
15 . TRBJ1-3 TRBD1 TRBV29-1 TGCAGCGTTGGTCAGGACAGGGGGGCTGGAAACACCATATATTTT CSVGQDRGAGNTIYF
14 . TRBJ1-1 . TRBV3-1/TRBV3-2 TGTGCCAGCAGCCAAAAGCGGGGAAGAGCTGAAGCTTTCTTT CASSQKRGRAEAFF
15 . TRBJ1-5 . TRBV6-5 TGTGCCAGCTCGCCTACATGGAGCGACAATCAGCCCCAGCATTTT CASSPTWSDNQPQHF
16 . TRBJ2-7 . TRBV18 TGTGCCAGCTCACCCACAACAGGGGGGGGATCCTACGAGCAGTACTTC CASSPTTGGGSYEQYF
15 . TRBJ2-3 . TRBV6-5 TGTGCCAGCTCCCAGGCATGGCACAGCACAGATACGCAGTATTTT CASSQAWHSTDTQYF
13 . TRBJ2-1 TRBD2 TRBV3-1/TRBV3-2 TGTGCCAGCAGCTTCCTAGCGGCCAATGAGCAGTTCTTC CASSFLAANEQFF
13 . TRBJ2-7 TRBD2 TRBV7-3 TGTGCCAGCAGCCTGGATAGCGGGGGGCCGCAAGACTTC CASSLDSGGPQDF
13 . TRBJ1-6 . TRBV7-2 TGTGCCAGCCGCTTGACTTCAAATTCACCCCTCCACTTT CASRLTSNSPLHF
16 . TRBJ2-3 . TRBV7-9 TGTGCCAGCAGCTTGCAGCGGCGGTTGGTGGGAGATACGCAGTATTTT CASSLQRRLVGDTQYF
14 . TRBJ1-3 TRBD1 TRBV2 TGTGCCAGCAGTGCCCAGGGGGCGTTGAACACCATATATTTT CASSAQGALNTIYF
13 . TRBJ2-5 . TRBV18 TGTGCCAGCTCAGGCCAAAGGGGGGAGACCCAGTACTTC CASSGQRGETQYF
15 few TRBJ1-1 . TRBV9 TGTGCCAGCAGCGTAGATCCCACATCGAACACTGAAGCTTTCTTT CASSVDPTSNTEAFF
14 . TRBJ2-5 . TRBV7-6 TGTGCCAGCAGCTTAGTCCGGTACCAAGAGACCCAGTACTTC CASSLVRYQETQYF
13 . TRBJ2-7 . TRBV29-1 TGCAGCGTGGGGGGACGGATGACCTACGAGCAGTACTTC CSVGGRMTYEQYF
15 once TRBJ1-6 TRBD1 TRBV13 TGTGCCAGCAGCTACCGGGACAGCCATAATTCACCCCTCCACTTT CASSYRDSHNSPLHF
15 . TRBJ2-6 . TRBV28 TGTGCCAGCAGCCGGACAGCCTCTGGGGCCAACGTCCTGACTTTC CASSRTASGANVLTF
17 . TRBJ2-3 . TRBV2 TGTGCCAGCAGTGAAGCGCCCATTAGTGGGGCCCTAGATACGCAGTATTTT CASSEAPISGALDTQYF
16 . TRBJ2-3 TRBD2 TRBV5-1 TGCGCCAGCAGACGGACTAGCGGGGGCCCCACAGATACGCAGTATTTT CASRRTSGGPTDTQYF
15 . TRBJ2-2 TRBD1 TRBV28 TGTGCCAGCAGCACCGGGACAGCGAACACCGGGGAGCTGTTTTTT CASSTGTANTGELFF
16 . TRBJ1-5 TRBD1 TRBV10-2 TGCGCCAGCAGTGAGTCGGGACAGGGACGTAGTCAGCCCCAGCATTTT CASSESGQGRSQPQHF
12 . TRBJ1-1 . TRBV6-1 TGTGCCAGCAGTCTTGGGGCTACTGAAGCTTTCTTT CASSLGATEAFF
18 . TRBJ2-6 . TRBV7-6 TGTGCCAGCAGCTTAGGAAGCAGGGGGGACTCTGGGGCCAACGTCCTGACTTTC CASSLGSRGDSGANVLTF
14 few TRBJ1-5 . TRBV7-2 TGTGCCAGCAGCTTGACGCGGGGCTTCCAGCCCCAGCATTTT CASSLTRGFQPQHF
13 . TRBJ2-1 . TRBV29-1 TGCAGCGTTGGGGGGCCAAACTACAATGAGCAGTTCTTC CSVGGPNYNEQFF
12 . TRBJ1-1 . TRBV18 TGTGCCAGCTCACCAGCCACAGATGAAGCTTTCTTT CASSPATDEAFF
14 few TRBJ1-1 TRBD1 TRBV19 TGTGCCAGTAGTATCAAGACAGGGAGCACTGAAGCTTTCTTT CASSIKTGSTEAFF
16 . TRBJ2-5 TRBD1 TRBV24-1 TGTGCCACCAGTGTCGTACAGGGGGCCATGCAAGAGACCCAGTACTTC CATSVVQGAMQETQYF
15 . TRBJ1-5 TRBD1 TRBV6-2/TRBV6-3 TGTGCCAGCAGTCAGGGGGGACAGGGAGGGAAGCCCCAGCATTTT CASSQGGQGGKPQHF
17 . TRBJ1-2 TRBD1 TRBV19 TGTGCCAGTAGTTCGAACCGCCCCACAGGGGGCACGCAGGGCTACACCTTC CASSSNRPTGGTQGYTF
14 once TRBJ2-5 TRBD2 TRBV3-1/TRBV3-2 TGTGCCAGCAGCCGAGGACTAGCGGAAGAGACCCAGTACTTC CASSRGLAEETQYF
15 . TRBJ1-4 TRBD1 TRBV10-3 TGTGCCATCAGAGCAGGGACAGGGGCGAATGAAAAACTGTTTTTT CAIRAGTGANEKLFF
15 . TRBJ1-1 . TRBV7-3 TGTGCCAGCAGCGCCCGTGGGGGGGAAAGCACTGAAGCTTTCTTT CASSARGGESTEAFF
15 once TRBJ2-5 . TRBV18 TGTGCCAGCTCACTACGTTTGGACAGCCAAGAGACCCAGTACTTC CASSLRLDSQETQYF
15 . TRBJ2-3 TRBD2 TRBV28 TGTGCCAGCCCCCCAGCGGGGGGGGTCACAGATACGCAGTATTTT CASPPAGGVTDTQYF
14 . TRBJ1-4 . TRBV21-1 TGTGCCAGCAGAGACCCTGGAGGTGGTGAAAAACTGTTTTTT CASRDPGGGEKLFF
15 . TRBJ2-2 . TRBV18 TGTGCCAGCTCACCCCGCCGGACAGACACCGGGGAGCTGTTTTTT CASSPRRTDTGELFF
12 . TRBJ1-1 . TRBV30 TGTGCCTGGAGTGCGAGGACAGCTGAAGCTTTCTTT CAWSARTAEAFF
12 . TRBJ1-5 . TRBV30 TGTGCCTGCCAGGGTAAGGGTCAGCCCCAGCATTTT CACQGKGQPQHF